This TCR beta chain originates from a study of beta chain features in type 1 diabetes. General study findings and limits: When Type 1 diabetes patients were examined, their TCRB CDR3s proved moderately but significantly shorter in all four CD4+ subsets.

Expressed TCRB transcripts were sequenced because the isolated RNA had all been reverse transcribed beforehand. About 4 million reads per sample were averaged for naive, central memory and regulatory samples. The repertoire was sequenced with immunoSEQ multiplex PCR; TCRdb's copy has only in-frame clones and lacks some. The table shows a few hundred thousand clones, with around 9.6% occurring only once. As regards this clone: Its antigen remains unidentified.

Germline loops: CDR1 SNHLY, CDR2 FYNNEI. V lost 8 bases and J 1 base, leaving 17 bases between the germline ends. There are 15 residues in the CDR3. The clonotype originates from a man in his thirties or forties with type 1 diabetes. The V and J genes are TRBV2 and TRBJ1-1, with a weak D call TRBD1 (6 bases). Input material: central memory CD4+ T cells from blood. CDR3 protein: CASGVGGVANTEAFF. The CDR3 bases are TGTGCCAGCGGGGTAGGGGGTGTAGCGAACACTGAAGCTTTCTTT.